This T cell receptor beta chain is drawn from a study of blood T cell repertoires in COVID-19 (dated by TCRdb to the early 2020s). About the full investigation: Samples from collaborators originated in the United States, Italy and Spain and spanned both the acute and convalescent phases of COVID-19. The material from the prospective study consisted of cDNA or gDNA derived from T cells, B-cell-depleted T cells, or PBMCs. Subjects who had been exposed to COVID-19, were actively infected with it, or had recovered from it provided the deeply sampled blood TCRbeta repertoires that made up the dataset. A freely available public database, intended as a resource for researchers studying the immune response to SARS-CoV-2, is where the repertoires were released. Samples came from the ongoing ImmuneRACE study (first 160 participants) plus 1,254 subjects from 6 global collaborators. Nearly every sample came with metadata listing a de-identified subject ID, COVID-19 status, age in years and sex. Where HLA class I and class II types were available, the types were taken from metadata supplied by the sample provider, not from assay-based typing.

The paper's findings and limits, for the study overall: The amount of clinical and demographic metadata varied by source and participant and was provided uncurated.

TCRbeta CDR3 regions were amplified from genomic DNA using the immunoSEQ Assay, a bias-controlled multiplex PCR. As for the original processing: Nucleated cell counts per sample were estimated from amplification of reference gene primers within the assay. To quantify the absolute abundance of each unique TCRbeta CDR3 rearrangement, sequence reads were collapsed and filtered. For each sample, productive Simpson clonality was calculated by taking the square root of Simpson's diversity index across productive rearrangements. TCRdb mirrors the immuneACCESS table, restricted to in-frame sequences. Some clones are absent from its copies; in checked studies, under half trace to an unresolved V gene, and the reason for the others is unknown. The V and J calls and the clone size are those of that table, but D and trimming were determined from the DNA. In all, the sample holds about 63,000 clones, and around 80% of those were seen once. The ten largest clones add up to over 9% of the sample.

V loses 3 bases of germline sequence and J loses 7 bases, and the interval between the two ends is 13 bases. CDR1 and CDR2 were assigned from the germline V gene as MGHRA and YSYEKL. The CDR3 spans 13 residues, from the cysteine through the phenylalanine. The only DNA kept is the CDR3, 39 bases in frame from the first base. For this clone: Its target antigen remains unknown. Per-base qualities were not stored, and no clone one base away is much larger.

Collaborating institutions collected whole blood in K2EDTA tubes following their own protocols. For TCRbeta analysis, collaborator samples were shipped as frozen whole blood, as isolated PBMCs, or as DNA extracted from either sample type. The source of this sequence is a human donor in a cohort sampled during active COVID-19. The sequencing sample was made of peripheral blood. Recombination linked TRBV4-1 to TRBJ2-7; a tentative D match to TRBD2 spans 6 bases. The nucleotide sequence reads TGCGCCAGCAGCCAGACTAGGGGTGGGGAGCAGTACTTC. Its amino acids are CASSQTRGGEQYF.